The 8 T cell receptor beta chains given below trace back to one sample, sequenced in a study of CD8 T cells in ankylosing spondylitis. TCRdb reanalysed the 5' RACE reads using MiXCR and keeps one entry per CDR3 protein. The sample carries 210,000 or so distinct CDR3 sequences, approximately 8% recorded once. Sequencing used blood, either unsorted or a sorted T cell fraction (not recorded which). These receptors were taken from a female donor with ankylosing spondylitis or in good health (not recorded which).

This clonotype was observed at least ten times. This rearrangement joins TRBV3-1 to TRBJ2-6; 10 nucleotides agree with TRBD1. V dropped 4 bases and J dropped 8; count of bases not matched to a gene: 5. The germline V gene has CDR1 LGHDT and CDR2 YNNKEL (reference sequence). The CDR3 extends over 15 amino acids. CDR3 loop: CASSLGGQGPNVLTF. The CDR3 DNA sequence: TGTGCCAGCAGCCTCGGGGGACAGGGGCCCAACGTCCTGACTTTC.

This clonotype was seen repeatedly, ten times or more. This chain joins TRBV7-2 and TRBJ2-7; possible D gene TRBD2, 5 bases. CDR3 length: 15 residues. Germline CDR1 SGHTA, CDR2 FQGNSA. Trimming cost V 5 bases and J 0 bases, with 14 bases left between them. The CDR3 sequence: CASSPKSGDSYEQYF. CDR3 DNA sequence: TGTGCCAGCAGCCCGAAATCCGGGGACTCCTACGAGCAGTACTTC.

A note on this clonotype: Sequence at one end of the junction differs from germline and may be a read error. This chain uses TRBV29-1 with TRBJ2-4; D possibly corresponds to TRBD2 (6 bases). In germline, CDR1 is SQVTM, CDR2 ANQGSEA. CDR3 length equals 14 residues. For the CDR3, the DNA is TGTAGCGTGTCAGGCCAAGTGGGAGGAAACATTGAGTACTTC. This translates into CSVSGQVGGNIEYF.

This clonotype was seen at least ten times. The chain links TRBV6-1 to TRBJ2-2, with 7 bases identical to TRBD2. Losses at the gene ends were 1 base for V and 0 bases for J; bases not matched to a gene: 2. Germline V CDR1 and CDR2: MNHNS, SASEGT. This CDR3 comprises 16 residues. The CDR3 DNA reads TGTGCCAGCAGTGAAGGGGCGGGGGCGAACACCGGGGAGCTGTTTTTT. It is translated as CASSEGAGANTGELFF.

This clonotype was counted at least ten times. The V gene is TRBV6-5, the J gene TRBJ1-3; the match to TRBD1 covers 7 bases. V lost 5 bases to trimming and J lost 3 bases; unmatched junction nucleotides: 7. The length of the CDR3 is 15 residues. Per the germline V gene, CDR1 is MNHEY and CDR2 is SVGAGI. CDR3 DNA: TGTGCCAGCAGTCGCGACAGGGAGAGTGGAAACACCATATATTTT. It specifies CASSRDRESGNTIYF.

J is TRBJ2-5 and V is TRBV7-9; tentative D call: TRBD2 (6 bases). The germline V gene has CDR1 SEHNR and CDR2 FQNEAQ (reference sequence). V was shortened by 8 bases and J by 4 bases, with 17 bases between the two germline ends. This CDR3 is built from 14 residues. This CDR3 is CASGEDGGIETQYF. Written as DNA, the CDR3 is TGTGCCAGCGGGGAGGACGGCGGGATAGAGACCCAGTACTTC. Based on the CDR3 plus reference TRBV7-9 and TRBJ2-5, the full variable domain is DTGVSQNPRHKITKRGQNVTFRCDPISEHNRLYWYRQTLGQGPEFLTYFQNEAQLEKSRLLSDRFSAERPKGSFSTLEIQRTEQGDSAMYLCASGEDGGIETQYFGPGTRLLVL.

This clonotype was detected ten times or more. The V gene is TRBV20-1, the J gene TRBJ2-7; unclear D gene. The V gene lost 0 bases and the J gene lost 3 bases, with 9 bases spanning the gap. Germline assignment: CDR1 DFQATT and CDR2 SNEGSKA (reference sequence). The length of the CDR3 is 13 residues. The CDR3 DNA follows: TGCAGTGCTAGAGAGTGGGCCGGCTACGAGCAGTACTTC. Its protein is CSAREWAGYEQYF.

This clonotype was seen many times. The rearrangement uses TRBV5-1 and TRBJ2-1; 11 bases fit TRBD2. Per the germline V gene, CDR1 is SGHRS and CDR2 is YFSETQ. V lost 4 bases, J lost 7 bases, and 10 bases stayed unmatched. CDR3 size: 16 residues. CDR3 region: CASSPLTSGRGNEQFF. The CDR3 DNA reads TGCGCCAGCAGCCCCTTAACTAGCGGGAGAGGGAATGAGCAGTTCTTC.